This T cell receptor (beta chain) was captured in a study of molecular identifiers for immune sequencing clone quantification. Across the whole study: Replicate experiments divided RNA from around 20,000 or 100,000 naive CD8 cells into five parts and sequenced four.

There are many counts of this clonotype. Germline CDR1 SEHNR, CDR2 FQNEAQ (reference sequence). V dropped 1 base and J dropped 7; count of bases not matched to a gene: 6. CDR3 length: 16 amino acids. Each library that profiled naive CD8 cells came from 20,000 to 1,000,000 sorted cells with 10%, 30% or 50% RNA. Using its own MiXCR run on the PCR reads, TCRdb lists one record per CDR3 protein. The table records just under 650,000 distinct CDR3 sequences, less than 20% of them present only once. The chain links TRBV7-9 to TRBJ2-1; TRBD2 matches at 11 bases. The sequenced material came from naive CD8+ T cells from blood, with Jurkat cell RNA spiked in. Noted subset: FACS-sorted CD8+CD4-CCR7+CD45RA+ naive T cells. The TCR sequence derives from a human donor in good health. Some libraries in this study had Jurkat cell RNA spiked in. CDR3 region: CASSLVAGGPRNEQFF. The CDR3 DNA reads as TGTGCCAGCAGCTTAGTAGCGGGGGGGCCACGAAATGAGCAGTTCTTC.